This TCR beta chain was retrieved from a study of spatial heterogeneity in lung cancer. TCRdb used MiXCR to reprocess the 5' RACE reads, holding one entry per CDR3 protein. The table records 2,000 to 2,500 distinct CDR3 sequences, 6.8% of them present only once. The CDR3 totals 15 residues. The time point: sample taken at primary tumor resection. The sequencing used normal lung tissue next to the tumor, collected at surgery. This chain connects TRBV21-1 to TRBJ2-2; the listed D gene, TRBD1, was not tested against the DNA. TRBV21-1 is shown as a pseudogene. The receptor was derived from a male donor with early-stage non-small cell lung cancer. CDR3 residues: CASSIRDRVTGELFF. The CDR3 bases are TGTGCCAGCAGCATCCGGGACAGGGTCACCGGGGAGCTGTTTTTT.